This is a list of T cell receptor beta chains from one sample in a study of cytomegalovirus exposure and HLA in healthy donors. This table comes from immunoSEQ multiplex PCR, and its TCRdb copy is limited to in-frame clones, with some not included. The sample lists 70,000 to 80,000 clones; nearly 95% were seen once. The specimen sequenced was PBMCs. The origin of the receptors is a woman aged 18 to 35 in good health and CMV-seronegative. CDR3s include the opening cysteine and the closing phenylalanine or tryptophan. D genes are given only for firm matches. Rows give clone size only sometimes, using once, few, many, or a class for an expanded clone.

>TRBV19|NA|12|TRBJ1-2|NA
CASSVNNYGYTF
TGTGCCAGTAGTGTAAATAACTATGGCTACACCTTC
>TRBV19|TRBD2|16|TRBJ2-3|NA
CASNPLAGKSTDTQYF
TGTGCCAGCAACCCCCTAGCGGGAAAGTCGACAGATACGCAGTATTTT
>TRBV5-4|TRBD1|14|TRBJ1-3|once
CASSSRGSGNTIYF
TGTGCCAGCAGCTCCAGGGGGTCCGGAAACACCATATATTTT
>TRBV7-2|TRBD2|15|TRBJ2-1|once
CASSLVAGGYNEQFF
TGTGCCAGCAGCTTAGTAGCGGGAGGGTACAATGAGCAGTTCTTC
>TRBV6-6|TRBD2|15|TRBJ2-7|NA
CASSTTSGTPYEQYF
TGTGCCAGCAGCACAACTAGCGGGACCCCCTACGAGCAGTACTTC
>TRBV5-1|NA|13|TRBJ1-6|NA
CASSPGGMTPLHF
TGCGCCAGCAGCCCGGGCGGGATGACGCCCCTCCACTTT
>TRBV19|TRBD2|14|TRBJ2-1|NA
CASRSGLAGDEQFF
TGTGCCAGTAGATCGGGACTAGCGGGGGATGAGCAGTTCTTC
>TRBV2|TRBD2|16|TRBJ2-1|NA
CASSGNLAGLPNEQFF
TGTGCCAGCAGTGGAAACCTAGCGGGCCTACCGAATGAGCAGTTCTTC
>TRBV7-8|TRBD1|17|TRBJ1-2|NA
CASSLLGQGPTNYGYTF
TGTGCCAGCAGCTTACTTGGACAGGGACCAACTAACTATGGCTACACCTTC
>TRBV5-1|NA|13|TRBJ1-1|NA
CASTKDGGPEAFF
TGCGCCAGCACTAAAGACGGCGGTCCTGAAGCTTTCTTT
>TRBV20-1|NA|11|TRBJ1-3|NA
CSARDEFAIYF
TGCAGTGCTAGAGATGAGTTTGCCATATATTTT
>TRBV30|NA|15|TRBJ1-5|once
CAWSPTGRGNQPQHF
TGTGCCTGGAGTCCTACTGGGCGGGGGAATCAGCCCCAGCATTTT
>TRBV2|TRBD2|16|TRBJ2-1|NA
CASSPPTSSSYNEQFF
TGTGCCAGCAGCCCTCCGACTAGCTCAAGCTACAATGAGCAGTTCTTC
>TRBV5-1|NA|14|TRBJ1-2|NA
CASSLAGLSDGYTF
TGCGCCAGCAGCTTGGCAGGGTTATCGGACGGCTACACCTTC
>TRBV18|TRBD1|14|TRBJ2-5|NA
CASSPPGQQETQYF
TGTGCCAGCTCACCACCGGGACAGCAAGAGACCCAGTACTTC
>TRBV11-3|NA|16|TRBJ2-5|NA
CASSLGDSANQETQYF
TGTGCCAGCAGCTTAGGGGACTCTGCAAACCAAGAGACCCAGTACTTC
>TRBV5-1|TRBD1|16|TRBJ2-5|NA
CASSSVRDRGKETQYF
TGCGCCAGCAGCTCAGTCCGGGACAGGGGGAAAGAGACCCAGTACTTC
>TRBV9|NA|14|TRBJ1-2|NA
CASSPQGSNYGYTF
TGTGCCAGCAGCCCGCAGGGGTCGAACTATGGCTACACCTTC
>TRBV7-6|NA|16|TRBJ1-2|NA
CASSLEGGGRSGGYTF
TGTGCCAGCAGCTTAGAGGGCGGAGGACGATCGGGGGGCTACACCTTC
>TRBV7-8|TRBD1|18|TRBJ1-5|NA
CASSLVPPRDSSNQPQHF
TGTGCCAGCAGCTTAGTACCCCCCCGGGACAGTAGCAATCAGCCCCAGCATTTT